The clone carrying this T cell receptor (beta chain) was seen only a few times. What it recognizes is unknown. In making TCR beta libraries, quantitative 5'-RACE with molecular barcodes was used. TCRdb itself ran the 5' RACE reads through MiXCR, one entry per CDR3 protein. Altogether 700,000 to 850,000 distinct CDR3 sequences are present, about 10% being singletons, with the ten largest covering more than 0.5%. The source of the sample is a study of CD8 T cells in ankylosing spondylitis. Whole-study results and caveats: Reactive arthritis synovial fluid and blood were previously reported to contain some motif variants. Disease-associated clones were reportedly significantly overrepresented in matched ankylosing spondylitis synovial fluid. As for the disease-linked clones, they showed a CD8+ phenotype and occurred at relatively low frequencies in peripheral blood. A TCR beta motif of fewer than ten highly homologous variants seemed to mark ankylosing spondylitis blood.

The CDR3 runs to 14 residues. The germline V and J ends were trimmed by 4 bases and 8 bases, with 18 bases remaining between them. Per germline, CDR1 SGHRS and CDR2 YFSETQ. This clonotype was sampled from a male donor with ankylosing spondylitis. The material sequenced was blood, either unsorted or a sorted T cell fraction (not recorded which). V and J are TRBV5-1 and TRBJ1-2; D perhaps matches TRBD1 (6 bases). The CDR3 nucleotides read TGCGCCAGCAGCCGTATTCGACAGGTTGTCGGCTACACCTTC. Translation gives CASSRIRQVVGYTF.